Listed here are 22 T cell receptor beta chains from one sample, sequenced in a study. A single record per CDR3 protein comes from TCRdb applying MiXCR to the RT-PCR reads. This sample has about 680,000 distinct CDR3 sequences; 13% to 15% occur once, and the top ten carry 3.6%. Sequencing was carried out using memory CD4+ T cells from blood. The receptors derive from a female donor in good health, serving as a healthy control.

This clonotype was seen only a few times. This chain uses TRBV5-6 with TRBJ2-1; tentatively, D is TRBD2 (6 bases). CDR1 and CDR2 (germline): SGHDT, YYEEEE. The CDR3 is 16 residues long. Trimming cost V 7 bases and J 0 bases, with 17 bases left between them. CDR3 protein: CASHRSGTPSYNEQFF. The CDR3 region has the DNA TGTGCCAGCCACAGGTCCGGGACTCCCTCCTACAATGAGCAGTTCTTC.

This clonotype has a handful of counts. V is TRBV9 and J is TRBJ1-5; D unclear. Germline CDR1 reads SGDLS; CDR2 reads YYNGEE. V was trimmed by 0 bases and J by 3 bases, leaving 10 bases between them. The CDR3 consists of 15 residues. The DNA for the CDR3 is TGTGCCAGCAGCGTAGATGAAGGACTCAATCAGCCCCAGCATTTT. Protein: CASSVDEGLNQPQHF.

With respect to this clonotype: The junction differs from germline at one of its ends, possibly a read error. The V and J genes are TRBV5-4 and TRBJ2-1; TRBD2 agrees at 16 bases. CDR1 SGHNT and CDR2 YYREEE come from the germline V gene (reference sequence). The CDR3 contains 15 residues. This chain's CDR3 is CASSSAGLAGGPFLF. The CDR3 nucleotides read TGTGCCAGCAGCTCTGCGGGACTAGCGGGGGGGCCCTTTTTATTC. The variable domain in full, completed from reference TRBV5-4 and TRBJ2-1, reads ETGVTQSPTHLIKTRGQQVTLRCSSQSGHNTVSWYQQALGQGPQFIFQYYREEENGRGNFPPRFSGLQFPNYSSELNVNALELDDSALYLCASSSAGLAGGPFLFGPGTRLTVL.

Comments on this clonotype: A much more abundant neighbour one base away suggests this may be a read error. The rearrangement links TRBV5-1 to TRBJ1-2, with D unclear. CDR3 length: 16 amino acids. V was shortened by 3 bases and J by 0 bases, with 15 bases between the two germline ends. Germline V lookup: CDR1 SGHRS, CDR2 YFSETQ. The CDR3 region has the DNA TGCGCCAGCAGCTACCTCAGCGTCCCTACTAACTATGGCTACACCTTC. It is translated as CASSYLSVPTNYGYTF.

This clonotype was seen at least ten times. J is TRBJ2-1 and V is TRBV10-3; 7 bases align to TRBD2. V lost 2 bases, J lost 4 bases, and 5 bases stayed unmatched. The CDR3 extends over 15 amino acids. Germline V gene lookup returns CDR1 ENHRY and CDR2 SYGVKD. The CDR3: CAISEVAGAYNEQFF. The CDR3 DNA is TGTGCCATCAGTGAGGTAGCGGGTGCTTACAATGAGCAGTTCTTC.

CDR3 coding DNA: TGCAGTGCTTTAATGTGGAACACTGAAGCTTTCTTT. It codes for CSALMWNTEAFF. The chain recombines TRBV20-1 with TRBJ1-1; D ambiguous. In germline, CDR1 is DFQATT, CDR2 SNEGSKA (reference sequence). The V end lost 5 bases, the J end lost 1 base, and 8 bases lay between the germline ends. The CDR3 sequence is 12 residues long.

This clonotype was found a few times. The CDR3 loop is CASSLGSGVDEQFF. Here the CDR3 DNA reads TGCGCCAGCAGCTTGGGATCGGGAGTCGATGAGCAGTTCTTC. This sequence joins TRBV5-1 and TRBJ2-1; TRBD2 might be the D (6 bases). Germline V gene lookup returns CDR1 SGHRS and CDR2 YFSETQ. The CDR3 is 14 residues long. Between the trimmed V and J ends, which lost 0 bases and 8 bases, there was a span of 12 bases.

This clonotype was observed at least ten times. This chain connects TRBV7-3 to TRBJ2-1, with 8 positions matching TRBD2. From germline, CDR1 is SGHTA and CDR2 FQGTGA. This CDR3 contains 14 residues. J gave up 6 bases and V 1 base, and 2 bases lay outside the gene matches. The CDR3 sequence: CASSLMGTSNEQFF. DNA for the CDR3: TGTGCCAGCAGCTTAATGGGGACTAGCAATGAGCAGTTCTTC.

A few counts support this clonotype. V usage is TRBV6-5 and J usage is TRBJ2-2; 8 nucleotides match TRBD1. Trimming removed 6 bases from V and 4 bases from J; junction bases left unmatched: 7. This CDR3 is 15 amino acids long. CDR1 and CDR2 (germline): MNHEY, SVGAGI. The CDR3 sequence is CASRAQGGLTGELFF. The CDR3 DNA reads as TGTGCCAGCAGAGCACAGGGGGGCCTCACCGGGGAGCTGTTTTTT.

This clonotype has at least ten counts. The chain joins TRBV7-3 to TRBJ1-2; D uncertain. The CDR3 runs to 13 residues. The V and J ends lost 0 bases and 7 bases respectively, with 9 bases between them. CDR1 SGHTA and CDR2 FQGTGA come from the germline V gene. DNA of the CDR3: TGTGCCAGCAGCTTAACAGGGAATGGTGGCTACACCTTC. Protein sequence: CASSLTGNGGYTF.

The chain couples TRBV3-1 to TRBJ2-5; the D gene is possibly TRBD2 (5 bases). CDR3 length: 12 amino acids. Per germline, CDR1 LGHDT and CDR2 YNNKEL (reference sequence). Trimming took off 5 bases at V and 7 bases at J, with 11 bases between the two ends. This chain's CDR3 is CASSLQEGTQYF. Written as DNA, the CDR3 is TGTGCCAGCAGCTTACAAGAGGGGACCCAGTACTTC.

This clonotype turned up a few times. This chain's CDR3 is CASSRAGPSTDTQYF. The DNA for the CDR3 is TGTGCCAGCAGCCGGGCGGGCCCTAGCACAGATACGCAGTATTTT. This rearrangement joins TRBV7-2 to TRBJ2-3, with a possible D match to TRBD2 (5 bases). The germline V gene encodes CDR1 SGHTA and CDR2 FQGNSA. The CDR3 contains 15 residues. V was trimmed by 5 bases and J by 0 bases, leaving 12 bases between them.

The J gene is TRBJ2-3, the V gene TRBV9; D possibly uses TRBD1 or TRBD2 (5 bases each). The CDR3 has 16 amino acids. Trimming shortened V by 1 base and J by 0 bases, and 12 bases separated the two germline ends. Germline-derived CDR1 and CDR2 are SGDLS and YYNGEE. The chain's CDR3 is CASSVRVGDSTDTQYF. The CDR3 bases are TGTGCCAGCAGCGTAAGAGTTGGGGACAGCACAGATACGCAGTATTTT.

The J gene is TRBJ2-3, the V gene TRBV5-6, with D possibly matching TRBD1 (5 bases). This CDR3 spans 13 amino acids. The germline V and J ends were trimmed by 4 bases and 4 bases, with 10 bases remaining between them. Germline V lookup: CDR1 SGHDT, CDR2 YYEEEE. CDR3 DNA: TGTGCCAGCAGCAGACAGCTGGCAGATACGCAGTATTTT. Translating gives CASSRQLADTQYF.

This clonotype was recorded a few times. J is TRBJ2-4 and V is TRBV5-1; no definite D call. Trimming left V 0 bases short and J 9 bases short, with 13 bases between. Germline V CDR1 and CDR2: SGHRS, YFSETQ. This CDR3 has 14 amino acids. DNA for the CDR3: TGCGCCAGCAGCTTGGAGGGCCCATTTGGCATTCAGTACTTC. It yields the protein CASSLEGPFGIQYF.

This clonotype was observed many times. The rearrangement uses TRBV10-2 and TRBJ2-7; 7 bases fit TRBD1. Trimming at V came to 4 bases and at J to 4 bases, leaving 4 bases not matched to a gene. The V gene's germline CDR1 is WSHSY and CDR2 SAAADI. The CDR3 covers 13 residues. CDR3 bases: TGCGCCAGCAGTGTGGGCAGGGGGTACGAGCAGTACTTC. Amino acids: CASSVGRGYEQYF.

This clonotype has only a few counts. The V call is TRBV20-1, the J call TRBJ2-1, with 14 bases identical to TRBD2. The CDR3 is 15 amino acids. Germline CDR1 DFQATT, CDR2 SNEGSKA (reference sequence). J gave up 9 bases and V 3 bases, and 7 bases lay outside the gene matches. CDR3 protein: CSASFGGLAGAEQFF. The CDR3 coding sequence is TGCAGTGCTAGTTTTGGGGGACTAGCGGGAGCTGAGCAGTTCTTC.

This clonotype has at least ten counts. J is TRBJ2-5 and V is TRBV6-6; D may be TRBD1 or TRBD2 (6 bases each). V was pared by 8 bases and J by 5 bases, with 15 bases between. Germline CDR1 and CDR2: MNHNY and SVGAGI (reference sequence). The CDR3 is 13 residues long. The CDR3 is CASAGGTSETQYF. The CDR3 DNA sequence: TGTGCCAGCGCCGGAGGGACATCCGAGACCCAGTACTTC.

This clonotype was counted between two and nine times. The chain recombines TRBV10-2 with TRBJ2-7; 16 bases are a match to TRBD2. The length of the CDR3 is 20 residues. Germline loops: CDR1 WSHSY, CDR2 SAAADI. The ends lost 5 bases at V and 6 bases at J; junction bases unmatched: 19. The CDR3 DNA follows: TGCGCCAGCAGTATACCGGGACTAGCGGGAGGGCCTAGAGTACAAGGCGAGCAGTACTTC. This codes for CASSIPGLAGGPRVQGEQYF.

This clonotype was found many times. J is TRBJ1-2 and V is TRBV10-3; the D is unclear. Trimming cost V 2 bases and J 2 bases, with 12 bases left between them. Germline CDR1 and CDR2: ENHRY and SYGVKD. The CDR3 is 15 residues long. The CDR3 DNA reads as TGTGCCATCAGTGAGGGGCAGACTATGAACTATGGCTACACCTTC. It translates to CAISEGQTMNYGYTF.

This clonotype was detected a few times. V usage is TRBV10-3 and J usage is TRBJ2-5; D unclear. CDR1 and CDR2 from the germline V gene are ENHRY and SYGVKD. This CDR3 has 14 residues. The ends were cut back, 0 bases at V and 0 bases at J, with 5 bases in the middle. The CDR3 region has the DNA TGTGCCATCAGTGAGTCTTCGTACCAAGAGACCCAGTACTTC. This codes for CAISESSYQETQYF.

This clonotype was counted between two and nine times. The chain uses TRBV28 and TRBJ2-2, with a tentative D call TRBD1 (6 bases). The V gene lost 5 bases and the J gene lost 6 bases, with 13 bases spanning the gap. Germline CDR1 MDHEN, CDR2 SYDVKM. The CDR3 covers 14 residues. Here the CDR3 reads CASSVVGAAGELFF. Here the CDR3 DNA reads TGTGCCAGCAGTGTAGTGGGGGCTGCCGGGGAGCTGTTTTTT.